The next 4 T cell receptor beta chains were all read from a single sample in a study of regulatory T cells in long-lasting Graves disease. CDR3 regions were amplified by Arm-PCR using iRepertoire HTBI primers to build TCR beta libraries. From the multiplex PCR reads, TCRdb called clonotypes with MiXCR, one entry per CDR3 protein. The profile shows roughly 450,000 distinct CDR3 sequences, roughly 20% of them singletons. Time point described: persistent/refractory GD, antithyroid drugs over 5 years with positive TRAb. PBMCs provided the RNA from which the TCR library was made. The source material was peripheral blood mononuclear cells (PBMCs), sampled when the disease was refractory, from a patient treated with antithyroid drugs. All receptors come from a female donor with Graves disease.

The V and J genes are TRBV7-9 and TRBJ2-5; weak D call: TRBD2 (6 bases). V was shortened by 6 bases and J by 5 bases, with 16 bases between the two germline ends. The length of the CDR3 is 14 residues. In germline, CDR1 is SEHNR, CDR2 FQNEAQ (reference sequence). CDR3 sequence (DNA): TGTGCCAGCAGATTTACCACAGGAGGGGAGACCCAGTACTTC. It is translated as CASRFTTGGETQYF.

This clonotype was counted at least ten times. The chain recombines TRBV7-9 with TRBJ2-5, with TRBD2 matching over 13 bases. Germline CDR1 SEHNR, CDR2 FQNEAQ (reference sequence). The CDR3 length is 15 residues. J lost 4 bases, V lost 5 bases, and 4 bases had no gene match. The CDR3 DNA reads TGTGCCAGCAGCCGGACTAGCGGGAGTCTAGAGACCCAGTACTTC. It codes for CASSRTSGSLETQYF. The whole variable domain, remainder taken from reference TRBV7-9 and TRBJ2-5, is DTGVSQNPRHKITKRGQNVTFRCDPISEHNRLYWYRQTLGQGPEFLTYFQNEAQLEKSRLLSDRFSAERPKGSFSTLEIQRTEQGDSAMYLCASSRTSGSLETQYFGPGTRLLVL.

This clonotype was counted many times. The V and J genes are TRBV28 and TRBJ1-5, with TRBD1 as a possible D gene (6 bases). Germline loops: CDR1 MDHEN, CDR2 SYDVKM. The CDR3 consists of 20 residues. The V end was cut by 3 bases, the J end by 0 bases, with 24 bases between. In nucleotides, the CDR3 is TGTGCCAGCAGTTTGTCAAGCCCACGGACAGCGCTTTATAGCAATCAGCCCCAGCATTTT. It yields the protein CASSLSSPRTALYSNQPQHF.

This sequence joins TRBV7-3 and TRBJ1-2; 12 bases fit TRBD1. There are 14 residues in the CDR3. Germline CDR1 SGHTA, CDR2 FQGTGA. The J segment lost 13 bases and the V segment lost 5 bases, leaving 11 bases of the junction unmatched. CDR3 residues: CASSPGTGGDGVTF. DNA for the CDR3: TGTGCCAGCAGCCCCGGGACAGGGGGCGACGGTGTCACCTTC.